Listed here are 17 T cell receptor beta chains from one sample, sequenced in a study of blood T cell repertoires in COVID-19. Some clones are missing from TCRdb's copy, which holds only in-frame ones; the method was immunoSEQ multiplex PCR. The sample holds around 310,000 clones; about nine tenths are singletons and the top ten take around 6.8%. Sequenced input: peripheral blood. The receptors shown here come from a woman aged 25 to 45 with COVID-19, enrolled during active disease.

This chain connects TRBV4-1 to TRBJ2-7, with a weak D call TRBD2 (7 bases). The CDR3 consists of 13 residues. Trimming left V 0 bases short and J 7 bases short, with 10 bases between. CDR1 and CDR2 (germline): MGHRA, YSYEKL. CDR3: CASSQEGGREQYF. The DNA for the CDR3 is TGCGCCAGCAGCCAAGAGGGGGGGCGTGAGCAGTACTTC.

The chain couples TRBV7-2 to TRBJ1-2; D not resolved. V shed 4 bases and J shed 4 bases, with 16 bases lying between them. This CDR3 has 15 residues. Per germline, CDR1 SGHTA and CDR2 FQGNSA. CDR3 residues: CASSWAKAGSYGYTF. CDR3 DNA: TGTGCCAGCAGCTGGGCGAAAGCGGGATCCTATGGCTACACCTTC.

The V call is TRBV2, the J call TRBJ1-4; 8 bases align to TRBD1. Germline CDR1 reads SNHLY; CDR2 reads FYNNEI. CDR3 size: 15 residues. Unmatched junction bases numbered 3, after V lost 1 base and J lost 5 bases. The CDR3 here is CASSEGQGRNEKLFF. The CDR3 DNA follows: TGTGCCAGCAGTGAAGGACAGGGGAGGAATGAAAAACTGTTTTTT.

The chain is built from TRBV11-2 and TRBJ1-3; 9 bases map to TRBD1. Germline CDR1 reads SGHAT; CDR2 reads FQNNGV. The CDR3 runs to 14 residues. After removal of 3 bases from V and 4 bases from J, the junction contained 1 base not matched to a gene. CDR3 sequence reads: CASSFGTGGNTIYF. In DNA form, the CDR3 reads TGTGCCAGCAGCTTTGGGACAGGGGGAAACACCATATATTTT.

The rearrangement links TRBV11-3 to TRBJ2-3; D unclear. The CDR3 is 15 amino acids. V was shortened by 0 bases and J by 0 bases, with 7 bases between the two germline ends. Germline loops: CDR1 SGHNT, CDR2 YENEEA. The CDR3 coding sequence is TGTGCCAGCAGCTTAGATCTTACAAGCACAGATACGCAGTATTTT. It is translated as CASSLDLTSTDTQYF.

The rearrangement links TRBV28 to TRBJ2-2; D not resolved. The CDR3 extends over 14 amino acids. V lost 5 bases to trimming and J lost 0 bases, with 7 bases between them. CDR1 and CDR2 from the germline V gene are MDHEN and SYDVKM. The CDR3 nucleotides are TGTGCCAGCAGTCCCAGGACGAACACCGGGGAGCTGTTTTTT. It translates to CASSPRTNTGELFF.

The chain is built from TRBV6-5 and TRBJ2-2; 8 bases agree with TRBD1. The germline gives CDR1 MNHEY, CDR2 SVGAGI. The V segment lost 6 bases and the J segment 3 bases; nucleotides outside the gene matches: 6. The CDR3 has 15 amino acids. The CDR3 coding sequence is TGTGCCAGCAGAGATGGACAGGGCGACACCGGGGAGCTGTTTTTT. It specifies CASRDGQGDTGELFF.

This chain links TRBV5-1 with TRBJ2-5; possibly TRBD2 for D (5 bases). The germline V gene encodes CDR1 SGHRS and CDR2 YFSETQ. V was cut by 0 bases and J by 2 bases, with 17 bases left in between. This CDR3 spans 17 amino acids. The CDR3 spells CASSLEGFRGRQETQYF. For the CDR3, the DNA is TGCGCCAGCAGCTTGGAGGGCTTTCGGGGAAGGCAAGAGACCCAGTACTTC.

This clone was picked up a small number of times. The chain couples TRBV28 to TRBJ1-5; TRBD1 is a possible D gene (5 bases). In germline, CDR1 is MDHEN, CDR2 SYDVKM. This CDR3 has 14 residues. Trimming left V 6 bases short and J 6 bases short, with 15 bases between. The CDR3 coding sequence is TGTGCCAGCAGGGCCCGGGGGGGAAGTCAGCCCCAGCATTTT. This encodes CASRARGGSQPQHF.

This clone was detected once. The V call is TRBV13, the J call TRBJ1-5; no clear D gene. Germline V gene data show CDR1 as PRHDT and CDR2 as FYEKMQ (reference sequence). V gave up 5 bases and J gave up 4 bases, with 6 bases separating them. The CDR3 is made up of 12 amino acids. The CDR3 loop is CASSPRNQPQHF. In DNA, the CDR3 is TGTGCCAGCAGCCCGCGGAATCAGCCCCAGCATTTT.

The chain uses TRBV7-3 and TRBJ2-5; TRBD2 agrees at 10 bases. The germline V gene has CDR1 SGHTA and CDR2 FQGTGA. The CDR3 runs to 14 residues. V was pared by 5 bases and J by 7 bases, with 7 bases of the junction left unmatched. The chain's CDR3 is CASSPGLAAGTQYF. CDR3 bases: TGTGCCAGCAGCCCCGGACTAGCGGCCGGGACCCAGTACTTC.

This chain links TRBV11-2 with TRBJ1-1, with a tentative D call TRBD1 (6 bases). This CDR3 is 15 amino acids long. Germline assignment: CDR1 SGHAT and CDR2 FQNNGV. The V gene lost 1 base and the J gene lost 2 bases, with 11 bases spanning the gap. The CDR3, as DNA: TGTGCCAGCAGCTTAGGACAGGCGGTTAACACTGAAGCTTTCTTT. It yields the protein CASSLGQAVNTEAFF. Full variable domain (missing parts from reference TRBV11-2 and TRBJ1-1): EAGVAQSPRYKIIEKRQSVAFWCNPISGHATLYWYQQILGQGPKLLIQFQNNGVVDDSQLPKDRFSAERLKGVDSTLKIQPAKLEDSAVYLCASSLGQAVNTEAFFGQGTRLTVV.

The chain has TRBV19 and TRBJ1-1, with D possibly matching TRBD1 (5 bases). Deletions cut 8 bases from V and 2 bases from J, with 18 bases between. This CDR3 contains 15 residues. Germline CDR1 and CDR2: LNHDA and SQIVND (reference sequence). The CDR3 DNA is TGTGCCAGTTCCAGGTCAGGGAGGGGAAACACTGAAGCTTTCTTT. Translation gives CASSRSGRGNTEAFF.

J is TRBJ2-5 and V is TRBV19; unclear D gene. The length of the CDR3 is 14 residues. V lost 1 base and J lost 5, with 11 bases in between. Germline-derived CDR1 and CDR2 are LNHDA and SQIVND (reference sequence). The CDR3 spells CASSIVGPSETQYF. In DNA, the CDR3 is TGTGCCAGTAGTATAGTTGGGCCGAGTGAGACCCAGTACTTC.

The chain links TRBV7-3 to TRBJ2-2, with a tentative D call TRBD2 (5 bases). This CDR3 spans 14 amino acids. Trimming took off 1 base at V and 5 bases at J, with 8 bases between the two ends. In germline, CDR1 is SGHTA, CDR2 FQGTGA. CDR3 nucleotides: TGTGCCAGCAGCTTAAGAGGGTTGACCGGGGAGCTGTTTTTT. It is translated as CASSLRGLTGELFF.

The V and J genes are TRBV4-3 and TRBJ1-2; D not resolved. The CDR3 length is 14 residues. Germline V gene data show CDR1 as LGHNA and CDR2 as YSLEER. With 0 bases removed from V and 5 bases from J, the gap between germline ends came to 10 bases. The CDR3 loop is CASSQDLEFYGYTF. The DNA of the CDR3 is TGCGCCAGCAGCCAAGATCTTGAGTTTTATGGCTACACCTTC.

Of note for this clone: An end of the junction differs from the germline gene, which may be a read error. The chain employs TRBV4-1 and TRBJ2-3, with TRBD2 matching over 10 bases. CDR1 is MGHRA and CDR2 is YSYEKL in the germline V gene. This CDR3 comprises 20 residues. The DNA of the CDR3 is TGCGCCCGCAGCCGACTTCGTTCTCTAGCGGGAGATCTAGGCACAGATACGCAGTATTTT. The encoded protein is CARSRLRSLAGDLGTDTQYF.